Included here is one TCR beta chain sequence, with context. Its antigen is as yet unknown. The data were produced by immunoSEQ multiplex PCR, yet TCRdb's version contains in-frame clones alone and is incomplete. Altogether 84,000 or so clones are present, less than 90% being singletons, with the ten largest covering roughly 0.85%. This CDR3 has 16 amino acids. CDR1 MNHNY and CDR2 SVGAGI come from the germline V gene (reference sequence). V shed 0 bases and J 7 bases; nucleotides not matched to a gene: 7. The data derive from a study of memory CD4+ T cells and cytomegalovirus serostatus. About the study: Healthy Belgian adult donors included roughly ten CMV-positive and some 24 CMV-negative people.

The sort gate was single viable CD3+CD4+CD8-CD45RO+ cells for memory CD4+ T cells. Donors' CMV status reflects serum IgG against pp150, pp28, p38, p52. The study, taken as a whole, reports: CD4+ memory repertoires contained about 40% of the roughly 160 reported CMV TCRbeta sequences.

The chain joins TRBV6-6 to TRBJ1-4; 8 bases fit TRBD1. Material: memory CD4+ T cells from blood. The TCR comes from an adult in good health and CMV-seronegative. The CDR3, as DNA: TGTGCCAGCAGTTACTCGACGACAGGGGTGGGTGAAAAACTGTTTTTT. Its protein is CASSYSTTGVGEKLFF.